These 18 T cell receptor beta chains share one sample of origin, sequenced in a study of human T cells and chemical hapten exposure. Via MiXCR, TCRdb re-called the RACE reads, giving one row per CDR3 protein. The sample records more than 100,000 distinct CDR3 sequences, roughly an eighth being singletons. Indicated time point: patch test 1, 2 weeks after DPC sensitization. Noted treatment: therapeutic diphenylcyclopropenone sensitization with weekly scalp DPC. Source: whole blood, taken in connection with sensitization to the hapten diphenylcyclopropenone (DPC). These receptors were taken from a man younger than 35 with alopecia areata. Some clones in this sample may be carry-over from other donors' samples.

V usage is TRBV3-1 and J usage is TRBJ1-1, with no clear D. CDR1 and CDR2 (germline): LGHDT, YNNKEL (reference sequence). V was pared by 0 bases and J by 2 bases, with 7 bases between. This CDR3 contains 14 residues. In DNA form, the CDR3 reads TGTGCCAGCAGCCAAGATACGGTCAACACTGAAGCTTTCTTT. Translating it yields CASSQDTVNTEAFF.

The chain combines TRBV7-2 with TRBJ1-4; D possibly corresponds to TRBD1 (5 bases). Germline CDR1 reads SGHTA; CDR2 reads FQGNSA. The V end was cut by 4 bases, the J end by 5 bases, with 11 bases between. The CDR3 has 14 residues. CDR3 in amino acids: CASSSQERNEKLFF. The CDR3 bases are TGTGCCAGCAGCTCACAGGAGAGGAATGAAAAACTGTTTTTT.

The rearrangement links TRBV15 to TRBJ2-1, with D perhaps TRBD2 (6 bases). Germline V gene sequence: CDR1 LNHNV, CDR2 YYDKDF (reference sequence). V was pared by 1 base and J by 8 bases, with 24 bases between. There are 18 residues in the CDR3. CDR3 amino acids: CATSRVPGRWGGKDEQFF. DNA for the CDR3: TGTGCCACCAGCAGAGTCCCCGGGCGTTGGGGAGGAAAAGATGAGCAGTTCTTC.

In its sample, this clonotype was seen a few times. This chain links TRBV28 with TRBJ2-5, with 8 bases matching TRBD2. Trimming removed 4 bases from V and 3 bases from J; junction bases left unmatched: 10. CDR3 length equals 16 residues. Germline V gene data show CDR1 as MDHEN and CDR2 as SYDVKM. The CDR3 reads CASSSIGTSQEETQYF. CDR3 in DNA: TGTGCCAGCAGTTCCATCGGGACTAGTCAGGAAGAGACCCAGTACTTC.

This chain uses TRBV9 with TRBJ1-1, with 9 bases fitting TRBD1. After removal of 4 bases from V and 5 bases from J, the junction contained 9 bases not matched to a gene. Germline-derived CDR1 and CDR2 are SGDLS and YYNGEE. The CDR3 has 15 amino acids. For the CDR3, the DNA is TGTGCCAGCAGCTCCTCCGGGACAGGGAGGACTGAAGCTTTCTTT. As protein: CASSSSGTGRTEAFF.

The rearrangement links TRBV12-3 or TRBV12-4 to TRBJ2-7; D may be TRBD1 (6 bases). The CDR3 runs 12 residues. Trimming shortened V by 3 bases and J by 5 bases, and 8 bases separated the two germline ends. CDR3 sequence (DNA): TGTGCCAGCAGTTTGGGACATAACGAGCAGTACGTC. Encoded protein: CASSLGHNEQYV.

This clonotype was counted between two and nine times. The chain joins TRBV9 to TRBJ2-2; 7 bases line up with TRBD1. The V gene's germline CDR1 is SGDLS and CDR2 YYNGEE. This CDR3 contains 14 residues. Losses at the gene ends were 3 bases for V and 6 bases for J; bases not matched to a gene: 5. For the CDR3, the DNA is TGTGCCAGCAGCGCTAGACAGGGACCCGGGGAGCTGTTTTTT. As protein: CASSARQGPGELFF.

This clonotype was detected a few times. The rearrangement links TRBV7-9 to TRBJ2-4; tentative D call: TRBD1 (5 bases). V was trimmed by 5 bases and J by 0 bases, leaving 23 bases between them. The CDR3 covers 19 residues. Germline V gives CDR1 SEHNR, CDR2 FQNEAQ (reference sequence). The CDR3 loop reads CASSPATESDLLAKNIQYF. The DNA of the CDR3 is TGTGCCAGCAGCCCCGCGACAGAATCCGACCTACTAGCCAAAAACATTCAGTACTTC. The full variable domain, its missing parts supplied by reference TRBV7-9 and TRBJ2-4, is DTGVSQNPRHKITKRGQNVTFRCDPISEHNRLYWYRQTLGQGPEFLTYFQNEAQLEKSRLLSDRFSAERPKGSFSTLEIQRTEQGDSAMYLCASSPATESDLLAKNIQYFGAGTRLSVL.

The sample holds a few counts of this clonotype. The DNA for the CDR3 is TGTGCCAGCAGCCAAGGAGGACAGGGGGCTGTAGGGAGCAATCAGCCCCAGCATTTT. Its translation is CASSQGGQGAVGSNQPQHF. The chain is built from TRBV4-2 and TRBJ1-5; 11 bases map to TRBD1. The CDR3 is 19 amino acids. Trimming cost V 1 base and J 1 base; bases outside gene matches: 9. Germline CDR1 reads LGHNA; CDR2 reads YNFKEQ.

This clonotype was counted only a few times. The J gene is TRBJ1-1, the V gene TRBV3-1; TRBD1 is a possible D gene (5 bases). CDR3 length equals 14 residues. Germline assignment: CDR1 LGHDT and CDR2 YNNKEL (reference sequence). Trimming stripped 0 bases from V and 1 base from J, with 6 bases between. In DNA form, the CDR3 reads TGTGCCAGCAGCCAAGATCAGGGGAACACTGAAGCTTTCTTT. Translated, it gives CASSQDQGNTEAFF. Variable domain in full (rest from reference TRBV3-1 and TRBJ1-1): DTAVSQTPKYLVTQMGNDKSIKCEQNLGHDTMYWYKQDSKKFLKIMFSYNNKELIINETVPNRFSPKSPDKAHLNLHINSLELGDSAVYFCASSQDQGNTEAFFGQGTRLTVV.

This clonotype has at least ten counts. This chain connects TRBV7-6 to TRBJ1-6; D not certain. The CDR3 covers 17 residues. Trimming took off 1 base at V and 0 bases at J, with 10 bases between the two ends. Germline V gene sequence: CDR1 SGHVS, CDR2 FNYEAQ. The chain's CDR3 is CASSLEEASSYNSPLHF. The CDR3 nucleotides read TGTGCCAGCAGCTTAGAGGAAGCTAGCTCCTATAATTCACCCCTCCACTTT.

This clonotype was recorded a few times. The V call is TRBV10-3, the J call TRBJ1-6, with D maybe TRBD1 (6 bases). Germline V gene lookup returns CDR1 ENHRY and CDR2 SYGVKD. This CDR3 region has 15 residues. V lost 10 bases and J 5 bases, leaving 18 bases between the germline ends. CDR3 sequence reads: CATQGGNRDNSPLHF. The CDR3 DNA reads TGTGCCACCCAAGGGGGAAATCGGGATAATTCACCCCTCCACTTT.

This clonotype has just a few counts. The chain is built from TRBV19 and TRBJ2-7; D may be TRBD1 or TRBD2 (5 bases each). This CDR3 contains 14 residues. Germline CDR1 LNHDA, CDR2 SQIVND (reference sequence). V shed 5 bases and J shed 4 bases, with 15 bases lying between them. The CDR3 coding sequence is TGTGCCAGTAGTGTCCGGGACGGACCGTACGAGCAGTACTTC. It is translated as CASSVRDGPYEQYF. Full variable domain (missing parts from reference TRBV19 and TRBJ2-7): DGGITQSPKYLFRKEGQNVTLSCEQNLNHDAMYWYRQDPGQGLRLIYYSQIVNDFQKGDIAEGYSVSREKKESFPLTVTSAQKNPTAFYLCASSVRDGPYEQYFGPGTRLTVT.

This clonotype appeared a few times. The chain joins TRBV7-9 to TRBJ1-1, with unresolved D. The length of the CDR3 is 17 residues. V lost 1 base and J lost 1, with 16 bases in between. Per the germline V gene, CDR1 is SEHNR and CDR2 is FQNEAQ (reference sequence). This CDR3 reads CASSLDSHPSGNTEAFF. CDR3 coding DNA: TGTGCCAGCAGCTTAGACAGCCACCCGTCAGGGAACACTGAAGCTTTCTTT.

This clonotype turned up a few times. The chain uses TRBV24-1 and TRBJ1-5; maybe TRBD1 (6 bases). CDR1 and CDR2 (germline): KGHDR, SFDVKD. V lost 3 bases and J lost 7, with 12 bases in between. The CDR3 runs 14 residues. As DNA, the CDR3 is TGTGCCACCAGTGATGTGGGGGCAGGCCAGCCCCAGCATTTT. Encoded protein: CATSDVGAGQPQHF.

This chain connects TRBV12-3 or TRBV12-4 to TRBJ2-3; D perhaps matches TRBD2 (6 bases). The CDR3 consists of 14 residues. V lost 8 bases to trimming and J lost 1 base, with 13 bases between them. CDR3 residues: CASLATSRTDTQYF. The CDR3 DNA reads TGTGCCAGCCTTGCCACTAGCCGCACAGATACGCAGTATTTT.

The table lists this clonotype with a few counts. The V and J genes are TRBV7-9 and TRBJ2-5; D perhaps matches TRBD1 (5 bases). Germline CDR1 is SEHNR and CDR2 is FQNEAQ (reference sequence). The CDR3 length is 14 residues. Trimming pared 2 bases from V and 2 bases from J, leaving 9 bases between. In nucleotides, the CDR3 is TGTGCCAGCAGCTTATTAGGGGTTCAAGAGACCCAGTACTTC. Its translation: CASSLLGVQETQYF.

In this sample, this clonotype turned up a few times. This sequence joins TRBV5-1 and TRBJ2-7; D uncertain. Germline assignment: CDR1 SGHRS and CDR2 YFSETQ. V lost 3 bases and J lost 2, with 12 bases in between. The CDR3 covers 14 residues. CDR3 amino acids: CASSWTTRTYEQYF. CDR3 bases: TGCGCCAGCAGCTGGACGACAAGAACCTACGAGCAGTACTTC.